These 12 T cell receptor beta chains came from one sample sequenced in a study of cytomegalovirus exposure and HLA in healthy donors. The PCR made use of 60 Vbeta and 13 Jbeta primers. The method was immunoSEQ multiplex PCR; TCRdb's version includes in-frame clones alone and lacks a portion of them. The sample has about 140,000 clones; roughly 80% are singletons. The specimen was PBMCs. Receptors were obtained from a man aged 18 to 29 in good health and CMV-seronegative.

This chain joins TRBV7-8 and TRBJ1-2; 8 nucleotides align to TRBD1. Germline trimming cut 0 bases from V and 6 bases from J; bases unmatched to any gene: 6. The CDR3 runs 15 residues. Germline CDR1 SGHVS, CDR2 FQNEAQ. The CDR3 region is CASSLAPGGSNGYTF. As DNA, the CDR3 is TGTGCCAGCAGCTTAGCCCCAGGGGGCTCGAATGGCTACACCTTC. Complete variable domain (other parts from reference TRBV7-8 and TRBJ1-2): GAGVSQSPRYKVAKRGQDVALRCDPISGHVSLFWYQQALGQGPEFLTYFQNEAQLDKSGLPSDRFFAERPEGSVSTLKIQRTQQEDSAVYLCASSLAPGGSNGYTFGSGTRLTVV.

The chain is built from TRBV5-1 and TRBJ2-3, with a weak D call TRBD1 (6 bases). The CDR3 has 15 amino acids. V was shortened by 2 bases and J by 1 base, with 11 bases between the two germline ends. Germline CDR1 SGHRS, CDR2 YFSETQ. The DNA of the CDR3 is TGCGCCAGCAGCTTACAGGGAGTTGGCACAGATACGCAGTATTTT. This codes for CASSLQGVGTDTQYF.

J is TRBJ1-2 and V is TRBV30, with 7 bases matching TRBD1. The germline V gene has CDR1 GTSNPN and CDR2 SVGIG (reference sequence). J was trimmed by 9 bases and V by 5 bases; bases with no gene match: 6. The CDR3 length is 11 residues. DNA of the CDR3: TGTGCCTGGGGACAGGCCGGCCGCTACACCTTC. Its translation: CAWGQAGRYTF. The whole variable domain, remainder taken from reference TRBV30 and TRBJ1-2, is SQTIHQWPATLVQPVGSPLSLECTVEGTSNPNLYWYRQAAGRGLQLLFYSVGIGQISSEVPQNLSASRPQDRQFILSSKKLLLSDSGFYLCAWGQAGRYTFGSGTRLTVV.

The rearrangement uses TRBV27 and TRBJ1-3; a weak D match, TRBD1 (5 bases). Trimming removed 6 bases at V and 2 bases at J, with 11 bases between. The CDR3 contains 14 residues. Germline V gene lookup returns CDR1 MNHEY and CDR2 SMNVEV (reference sequence). DNA for the CDR3: TGTGCCAGCAGGATGGGGGGGGCTGGAAACACCATATATTTT. Encoded protein: CASRMGGAGNTIYF.

The chain joins TRBV7-6 to TRBJ1-5; D possibly corresponds to TRBD1 (5 bases). V was clipped by 5 bases and J by 4 bases, with 9 bases between them. This CDR3 spans 13 amino acids. CDR1 and CDR2 from the germline V gene are SGHVS and FNYEAQ. CDR3 region: CASSQDKNQPQHF. Written as DNA, the CDR3 is TGTGCCAGCAGCCAGGACAAAAATCAGCCCCAGCATTTT. Full variable domain (outside the CDR3, taken from reference TRBV7-6 and TRBJ1-5): GAGVSQSPRYKVTKRGQDVALRCDPISGHVSLYWYRQALGQGPEFLTYFNYEAQQDKSGLPNDRFSAERPEGSISTLTIQRTEQRDSAMYRCASSQDKNQPQHFGDGTRLSIL.

The chain uses TRBV7-8 and TRBJ2-4, with D tentatively TRBD2 (5 bases). Trimming pared 5 bases from V and 5 bases from J, leaving 16 bases between. Germline CDR1 is SGHVS and CDR2 is FQNEAQ. The CDR3 consists of 15 residues. The CDR3, as DNA: TGTGCCAGCAGCCCGGATCCCGCGGAGGAAAACATTCAGTACTTC. Translating gives CASSPDPAEENIQYF.

The chain joins TRBV11-1 to TRBJ1-2; D is possibly TRBD1 (6 bases). Trimming removed 5 bases at V and 3 bases at J, with 10 bases between. CDR3 length equals 13 residues. Germline V gene lookup returns CDR1 SGHAT and CDR2 FQDESV (reference sequence). The CDR3 region is CASSPRTDYGYTF. The CDR3 nucleotides read TGTGCCAGCAGCCCTCGGACAGACTATGGCTACACCTTC.

The rearrangement joins TRBV19 to TRBJ1-2; 9 bases agree with TRBD1. The CDR3 extends over 14 amino acids. Germline CDR1 and CDR2: LNHDA and SQIVND (reference sequence). The V segment lost 4 bases and the J segment 5 bases; nucleotides outside the gene matches: 5. CDR3 coding DNA: TGTGCCAGTAGTAATTATGGACAGGGGTATGGCTACACCTTC. Its translation is CASSNYGQGYGYTF.

A remark on this clone: The identical CDR3 is also encoded by other nucleotide sequences in the sample. The chain carries TRBV20-1 and TRBJ2-1, with D unclear. The germline CDR1 and CDR2 sequences are DFQATT and SNEGSKA (reference sequence). The CDR3 runs to 11 residues. Trimming pared 2 bases from V and 7 bases from J, leaving 6 bases between. The CDR3 region is CSARRENEQFF. In DNA, the CDR3 is TGCAGTGCTAGACGTGAGAATGAGCAGTTCTTC.

This chain joins TRBV9 and TRBJ2-7; 7 nucleotides line up with TRBD1. The CDR3 is 15 amino acids. In germline, CDR1 is SGDLS, CDR2 YYNGEE. V shed 0 bases, J shed 4 bases, and the junction held 7 bases outside the gene matches. CDR3 loop: CASSVAPQGWYEQYF. The CDR3, as DNA: TGTGCCAGCAGCGTAGCCCCACAGGGGTGGTACGAGCAGTACTTC.

The chain uses TRBV27 and TRBJ2-3, with D possibly matching TRBD1 (5 bases). V was clipped by 2 bases and J by 0 bases, with 15 bases between them. The CDR3 is made up of 17 amino acids. Germline V gives CDR1 MNHEY, CDR2 SMNVEV (reference sequence). The CDR3 nucleotides read TGTGCCAGCAGTTTAAGGGGCAGGGTTATGAGCACAGATACGCAGTATTTT. This sequence encodes CASSLRGRVMSTDTQYF.

The count of this clone is one. The chain carries TRBV7-9 and TRBJ1-4, with a tentative D call TRBD1 (6 bases). There are 18 residues in the CDR3. Germline assignment: CDR1 SEHNR and CDR2 FQNEAQ (reference sequence). V was trimmed by 5 bases and J by 0 bases, leaving 19 bases between them. CDR3 bases: TGTGCCAGCAGCCCCCTGAGGGGGGGGAAAGCAACTAATGAAAAACTGTTTTTT. It yields the protein CASSPLRGGKATNEKLFF.